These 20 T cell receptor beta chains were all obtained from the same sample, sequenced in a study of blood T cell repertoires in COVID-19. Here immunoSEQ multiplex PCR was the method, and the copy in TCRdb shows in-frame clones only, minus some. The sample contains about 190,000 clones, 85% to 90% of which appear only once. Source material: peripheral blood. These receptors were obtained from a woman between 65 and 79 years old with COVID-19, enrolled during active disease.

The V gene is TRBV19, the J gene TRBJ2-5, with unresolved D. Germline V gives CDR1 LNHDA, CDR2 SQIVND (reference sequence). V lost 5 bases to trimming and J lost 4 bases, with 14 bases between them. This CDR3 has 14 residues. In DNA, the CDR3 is TGTGCCAGTAGTCTCAACCTCTGGAGAGAGACCCAGTACTTC. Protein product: CASSLNLWRETQYF.

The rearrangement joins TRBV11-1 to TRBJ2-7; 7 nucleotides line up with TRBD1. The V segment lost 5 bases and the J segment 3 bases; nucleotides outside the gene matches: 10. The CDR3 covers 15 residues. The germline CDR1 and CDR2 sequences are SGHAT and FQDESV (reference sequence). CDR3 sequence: CASSKTGTVDYEQYF. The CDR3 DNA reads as TGTGCCAGCAGCAAAACCGGGACAGTTGACTACGAGCAGTACTTC.

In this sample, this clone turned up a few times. The CDR3 sequence is CATSRDNRDNQPQHF. The CDR3 nucleotides are TGTGCCACCAGCAGAGATAACAGAGACAATCAGCCCCAGCATTTT. The rearrangement uses TRBV15 and TRBJ1-5, with D unresolved. The CDR3 extends over 15 amino acids. V dropped 0 bases and J dropped 3 bases, with 9 bases sitting between them. CDR1 is LNHNV, CDR2 YYDKDF, per germline (reference sequence).

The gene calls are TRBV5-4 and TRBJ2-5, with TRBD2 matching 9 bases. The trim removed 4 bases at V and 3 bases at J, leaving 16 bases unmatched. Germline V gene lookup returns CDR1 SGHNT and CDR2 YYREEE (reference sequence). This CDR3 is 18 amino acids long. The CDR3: CASSALTSGGLLKETQYF. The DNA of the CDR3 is TGTGCCAGCAGCGCGTTGACTAGCGGAGGACTCTTAAAAGAGACCCAGTACTTC.

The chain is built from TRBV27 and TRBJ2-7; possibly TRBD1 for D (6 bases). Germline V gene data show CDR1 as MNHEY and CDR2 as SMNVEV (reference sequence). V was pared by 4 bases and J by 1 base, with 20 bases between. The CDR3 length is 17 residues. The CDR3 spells CASSYRTEPGLSYEQYF. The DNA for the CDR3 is TGTGCCAGCAGTTACAGGACAGAACCCGGTCTATCCTACGAGCAGTACTTC.

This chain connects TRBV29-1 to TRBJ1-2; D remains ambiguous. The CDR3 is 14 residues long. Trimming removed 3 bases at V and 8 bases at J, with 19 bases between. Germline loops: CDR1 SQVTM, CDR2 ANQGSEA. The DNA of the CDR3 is TGCAGCGTTGACGGTTCAGGCACGACGGGGGGCTACACCTTC. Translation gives CSVDGSGTTGGYTF.

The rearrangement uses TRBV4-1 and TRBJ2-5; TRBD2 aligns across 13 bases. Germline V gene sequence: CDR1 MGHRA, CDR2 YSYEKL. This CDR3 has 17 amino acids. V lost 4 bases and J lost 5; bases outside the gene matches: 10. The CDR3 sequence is CASSPWTSGGSGETQYF. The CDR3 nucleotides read TGCGCCAGCAGCCCATGGACTAGCGGGGGCTCAGGGGAGACCCAGTACTTC.

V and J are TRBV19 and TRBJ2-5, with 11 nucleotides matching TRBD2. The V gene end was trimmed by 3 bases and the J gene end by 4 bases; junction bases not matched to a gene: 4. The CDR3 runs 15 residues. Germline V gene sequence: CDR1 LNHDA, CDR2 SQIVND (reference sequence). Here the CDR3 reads CASSITLAGGETQYF. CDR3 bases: TGTGCCAGTAGTATCACTCTAGCGGGAGGAGAGACCCAGTACTTC.

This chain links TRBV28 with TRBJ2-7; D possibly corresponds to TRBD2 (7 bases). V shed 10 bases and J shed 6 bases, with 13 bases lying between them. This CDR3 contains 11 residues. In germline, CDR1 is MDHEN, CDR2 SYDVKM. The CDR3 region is CAIRGGGEQYF. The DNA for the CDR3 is TGTGCCATCCGGGGAGGGGGCGAGCAGTACTTC.

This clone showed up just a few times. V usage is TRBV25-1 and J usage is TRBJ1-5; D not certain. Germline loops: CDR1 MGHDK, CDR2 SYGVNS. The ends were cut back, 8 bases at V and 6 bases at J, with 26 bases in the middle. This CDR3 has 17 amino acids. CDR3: CASSPLNTAVDIQPQHF. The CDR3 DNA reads TGTGCCAGCTCCCCGCTTAATACCGCAGTCGACATTCAGCCCCAGCATTTT.

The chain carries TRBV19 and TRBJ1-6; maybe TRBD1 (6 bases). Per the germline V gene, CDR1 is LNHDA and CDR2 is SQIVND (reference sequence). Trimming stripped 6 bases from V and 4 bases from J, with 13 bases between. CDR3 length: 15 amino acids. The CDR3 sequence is CASRTGTKYNSPLHF. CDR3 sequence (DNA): TGTGCCAGTAGAACCGGGACAAAATATAATTCACCCCTCCACTTT.

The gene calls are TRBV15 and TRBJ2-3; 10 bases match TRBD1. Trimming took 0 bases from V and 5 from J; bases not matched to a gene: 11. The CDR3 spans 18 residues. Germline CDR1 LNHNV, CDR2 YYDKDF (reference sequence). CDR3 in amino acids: CATSREAPGQGIVDTQYF. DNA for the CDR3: TGTGCCACCAGCAGAGAAGCTCCGGGACAGGGGATAGTAGATACGCAGTATTTT.

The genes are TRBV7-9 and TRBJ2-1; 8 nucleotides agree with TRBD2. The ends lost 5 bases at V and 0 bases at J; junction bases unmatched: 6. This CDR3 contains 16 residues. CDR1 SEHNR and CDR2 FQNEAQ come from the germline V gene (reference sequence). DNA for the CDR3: TGTGCCAGCAGCCTGACTAGCGCAAGCTCCTACAATGAGCAGTTCTTC. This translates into CASSLTSASSYNEQFF.

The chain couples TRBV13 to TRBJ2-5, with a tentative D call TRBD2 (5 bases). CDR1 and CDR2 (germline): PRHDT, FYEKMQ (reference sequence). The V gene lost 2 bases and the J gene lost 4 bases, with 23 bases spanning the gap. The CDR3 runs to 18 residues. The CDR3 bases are TGTGCCAGCAGCTTACGCAGTCGTAGCGACGACTTGGGAGAGACCCAGTACTTC. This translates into CASSLRSRSDDLGETQYF.

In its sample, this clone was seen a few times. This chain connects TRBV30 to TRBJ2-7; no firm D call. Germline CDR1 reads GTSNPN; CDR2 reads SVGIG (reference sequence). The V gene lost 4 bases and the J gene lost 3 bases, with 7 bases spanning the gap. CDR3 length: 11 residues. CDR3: CAWNRNYEQYF. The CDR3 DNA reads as TGTGCCTGGAACAGAAACTACGAGCAGTACTTC.

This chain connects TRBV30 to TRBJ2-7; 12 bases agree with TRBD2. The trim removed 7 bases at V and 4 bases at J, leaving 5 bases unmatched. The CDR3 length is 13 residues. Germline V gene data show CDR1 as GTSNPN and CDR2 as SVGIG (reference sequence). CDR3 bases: TGTGCCTCCCGGACTAGCGGGACATACGAGCAGTACTTC. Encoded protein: CASRTSGTYEQYF.

CDR3 sequence: CASSSSGRYYEQYF. Written as DNA, the CDR3 is TGTGCCAGTAGTTCTAGCGGAAGGTACTACGAGCAGTACTTC. V and J are TRBV19 and TRBJ2-7; 7 bases are a match to TRBD2. The V gene end was trimmed by 5 bases and the J gene end by 3 bases; junction bases not matched to a gene: 7. The CDR3 runs to 14 residues. Germline V gene lookup returns CDR1 LNHDA and CDR2 SQIVND (reference sequence).

Here the CDR3 reads CASSSGDRYEQYF. The CDR3 DNA reads TGTGCCAGCAGTTCCGGGGACAGATACGAGCAGTACTTC. The chain is built from TRBV28 and TRBJ2-7, with 7 nucleotides matching TRBD1. CDR3 size: 13 residues. Germline lookup yields CDR1 MDHEN and CDR2 SYDVKM. V shed 4 bases and J 4 bases; nucleotides not matched to a gene: 4.

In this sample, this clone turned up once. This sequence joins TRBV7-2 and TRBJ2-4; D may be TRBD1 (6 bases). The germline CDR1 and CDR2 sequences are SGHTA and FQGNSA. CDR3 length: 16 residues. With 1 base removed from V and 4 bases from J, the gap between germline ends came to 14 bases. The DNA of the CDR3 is TGTGCCAGCAGCTTAGGTCCGGACAGTGTAAAAAACATTCAGTACTTC. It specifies CASSLGPDSVKNIQYF.

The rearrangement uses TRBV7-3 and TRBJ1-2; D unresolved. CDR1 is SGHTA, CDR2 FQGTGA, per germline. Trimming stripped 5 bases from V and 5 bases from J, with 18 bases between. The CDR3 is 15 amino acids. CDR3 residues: CASSPSSLAVYGYTF. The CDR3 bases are TGTGCCAGCAGCCCATCAAGTTTGGCGGTTTATGGCTACACCTTC.